The rows below give T cell receptor beta chains drawn from one sample of a study of blood T cells in healthy people across ages. MiXCR, run by TCRdb on the 5' RACE reads, gives a single entry per CDR3 protein. The sample shows some 1.5 million distinct CDR3 sequences, under 30% of them seen only once. Sequencing input: blood. The receptors were gathered from a woman in her 30s in good health. CDR3s include the opening cysteine and the closing phenylalanine or tryptophan. The order of the fields is clone size, J gene, D gene, V gene, CDR3 protein, CDR3 DNA. D genes are given only for firm matches. The size of a clone is reported for some rows only, either as once, few or many, or as a class for expanded clones.

clone_size: few; j_call: TRBJ1-2; d_call: -; v_call: TRBV12-3/TRBV12-4; cdr3_aa: CASSLGTHYGYTF; cdr3_nt: TGTGCCAGCAGTTTAGGGACCCACTATGGCTACACCTTC
clone_size: once; j_call: TRBJ1-1; d_call: -; v_call: TRBV15; cdr3_aa: CATSKQRGRNTEAFF; cdr3_nt: TGTGCCACCAGCAAACAGAGGGGTAGAAACACTGAAGCTTTCTTT
clone_size: once; j_call: TRBJ1-2; d_call: -; v_call: TRBV9; cdr3_aa: CASRSTEHYGYTF; cdr3_nt: TGTGCCAGCAGATCGACAGAGCACTATGGCTACACCTTC
clone_size: -; j_call: TRBJ2-3; d_call: TRBD2; v_call: TRBV9; cdr3_aa: CASREGSGVPDTQYF; cdr3_nt: TGTGCCAGCCGCGAGGGGAGCGGGGTGCCAGATACGCAGTATTTT
clone_size: few; j_call: TRBJ2-6; d_call: TRBD1; v_call: TRBV3-1; cdr3_aa: CASSSRFPGQVGGSGANVLTF; cdr3_nt: TGTGCCAGCAGCTCCCGATTCCCGGGACAGGTGGGTGGCTCTGGGGCCAACGTCCTGACTTTC
clone_size: many; j_call: TRBJ2-3; d_call: -; v_call: TRBV7-2; cdr3_aa: CASSLRGWGRTDTQYF; cdr3_nt: TGTGCCAGCAGCCTACGCGGCTGGGGCCGGACAGATACGCAGTATTTT
clone_size: many; j_call: TRBJ2-4; d_call: -; v_call: TRBV6-2/TRBV6-3; cdr3_aa: CASTNLDTGPYKNIQYF; cdr3_nt: TGTGCCAGCACCAACCTCGACACGGGACCCTACAAAAACATTCAGTACTTC
clone_size: -; j_call: TRBJ2-5; d_call: TRBD2; v_call: TRBV10-3; cdr3_aa: CAIGEQAGGTQETQYF; cdr3_nt: TGTGCCATCGGGGAACAAGCGGGAGGGACTCAAGAGACCCAGTACTTC
clone_size: -; j_call: TRBJ1-1; d_call: -; v_call: TRBV12-3/TRBV12-4; cdr3_aa: CATGPMNTGGTEAFF; cdr3_nt: TGTGCCACGGGGCCCATGAACACCGGAGGGACTGAAGCTTTCTTT
clone_size: few; j_call: TRBJ2-2; d_call: -; v_call: TRBV7-2; cdr3_aa: CASRAFGQLYTGELFF; cdr3_nt: TGTGCCAGCAGGGCTTTCGGACAGCTTTACACCGGGGAGCTGTTTTTT
clone_size: few; j_call: TRBJ2-1; d_call: TRBD2; v_call: TRBV11-2; cdr3_aa: CASSLGREGREEQFF; cdr3_nt: TGTGCCAGCAGCTTAGGACGGGAGGGCCGGGAGGAGCAGTTCTTC
clone_size: -; j_call: TRBJ1-1; d_call: -; v_call: TRBV20-1; cdr3_aa: CSARDLEGPWDTEAFF; cdr3_nt: TGCAGTGCTAGAGATCTAGAGGGACCATGGGACACTGAAGCTTTCTTT
clone_size: many; j_call: TRBJ1-5; d_call: -; v_call: TRBV12-3/TRBV12-4; cdr3_aa: CASSPGVGNQPQHF; cdr3_nt: TGTGCCAGCAGTCCAGGGGTAGGCAATCAGCCCCAGCATTTT
clone_size: few; j_call: TRBJ1-1; d_call: -; v_call: TRBV20-1; cdr3_aa: CSARDPGGTNTEAFF; cdr3_nt: TGCAGTGCTAGAGATCCCGGGGGGACGAACACTGAAGCTTTCTTT
clone_size: few; j_call: TRBJ1-2; d_call: -; v_call: TRBV20-1; cdr3_aa: CSAIPRSRGNYGYTF; cdr3_nt: TGCAGTGCTATACCTCGATCGAGGGGGAACTATGGCTACACCTTC
clone_size: -; j_call: TRBJ2-5; d_call: -; v_call: TRBV27; cdr3_aa: CASSLSGGAYGQYF; cdr3_nt: TGTGCCAGCAGTTTAAGCGGAGGCGCCTACGGGCAGTACTTC
clone_size: few; j_call: TRBJ1-5; d_call: TRBD1; v_call: TRBV10-1; cdr3_aa: CASKFGDRGVLGNQPQHF; cdr3_nt: TGCGCCAGCAAATTTGGGGACAGGGGTGTTCTTGGCAATCAGCCCCAGCATTTT
clone_size: many; j_call: TRBJ1-2; d_call: -; v_call: TRBV6-2/TRBV6-3; cdr3_aa: CASSPPGHYGYTF; cdr3_nt: TGTGCCAGCAGCCCCCCAGGGCACTATGGCTACACCTTC
clone_size: -; j_call: TRBJ1-2; d_call: TRBD1; v_call: TRBV12-3/TRBV12-4; cdr3_aa: CASSLAVRGQGNGYTF; cdr3_nt: TGTGCCAGCAGTTTAGCGGTGAGGGGGCAGGGCAATGGCTACACCTTC
clone_size: few; j_call: TRBJ1-2; d_call: -; v_call: TRBV7-3; cdr3_aa: CASSFSDTGGGYTF; cdr3_nt: TGTGCCAGCAGCTTCTCGGACACCGGGGGTGGCTACACCTTC
clone_size: -; j_call: TRBJ2-1; d_call: TRBD1; v_call: TRBV20-1; cdr3_aa: CSPAQGASNEQFF; cdr3_nt: TGCAGTCCGGCACAGGGGGCCAGTAATGAGCAGTTCTTC
clone_size: -; j_call: TRBJ2-7; d_call: -; v_call: TRBV13; cdr3_aa: CASSLWGRGSNEQYF; cdr3_nt: TGTGCCAGCAGCTTATGGGGCAGGGGATCCAACGAGCAGTACTTC
clone_size: -; j_call: TRBJ2-5; d_call: TRBD1; v_call: TRBV10-1; cdr3_aa: CASSNLGQGEETQYF; cdr3_nt: TGCGCCAGCAGCAATCTCGGACAGGGGGAAGAGACCCAGTACTTC
clone_size: -; j_call: TRBJ2-1; d_call: TRBD2; v_call: TRBV3-1; cdr3_aa: CATRPGGLAENEQFF; cdr3_nt: TGTGCCACCAGGCCCGGGGGACTAGCGGAAAATGAGCAGTTCTTC
clone_size: -; j_call: TRBJ2-7; d_call: TRBD2; v_call: TRBV25-1; cdr3_aa: CASSGSSGRPGPYEQYF; cdr3_nt: TGTGCCAGCAGTGGAAGTAGCGGGAGGCCCGGGCCCTACGAGCAGTACTTC
clone_size: -; j_call: TRBJ1-1; d_call: TRBD1; v_call: TRBV9; cdr3_aa: CASSVTGLLNTEAFF; cdr3_nt: TGTGCCAGCAGCGTGACAGGGCTGTTGAACACTGAAGCTTTCTTT
clone_size: few; j_call: TRBJ2-1; d_call: TRBD2; v_call: TRBV29-1; cdr3_aa: CSVGLLASGSLGNEQFF; cdr3_nt: TGCAGCGTTGGTCTATTGGCTAGCGGGAGTTTAGGGAATGAGCAGTTCTTC
clone_size: -; j_call: TRBJ1-1; d_call: -; v_call: TRBV7-9; cdr3_aa: CAGGGEIGTEAFF; cdr3_nt: TGTGCCGGAGGGGGGGAAATTGGCACTGAAGCTTTCTTT
clone_size: -; j_call: TRBJ1-1; d_call: -; v_call: TRBV20-1; cdr3_aa: CSARLVTEAFF; cdr3_nt: TGCAGTGCTAGGTTAGTCACTGAAGCTTTCTTT
clone_size: few; j_call: TRBJ2-6; d_call: -; v_call: TRBV5-1; cdr3_aa: CASSLRPGRISGANVLTF; cdr3_nt: TGCGCCAGCAGCCTTAGACCGGGACGGATCTCTGGGGCCAACGTCCTGACTTTC
clone_size: -; j_call: TRBJ2-6; d_call: TRBD1; v_call: TRBV6-5; cdr3_aa: CASSFSGTGTVGANVRTF; cdr3_nt: TGTGCCAGCAGTTTTTCCGGGACAGGGACGGTTGGGGCCAACGTCCGGACTTTC
clone_size: -; j_call: TRBJ2-3; d_call: TRBD2; v_call: TRBV4-1; cdr3_aa: CASSQVFAGVITDTQYF; cdr3_nt: TGCGCCAGCAGCCAAGTGTTCGCGGGGGTGATCACAGATACGCAGTATTTT
clone_size: few; j_call: TRBJ1-2; d_call: -; v_call: TRBV21-1; cdr3_aa: CASSKDMNYYGYTF; cdr3_nt: TGTGCCAGCAGCAAAGACATGAACTACTATGGCTACACCTTC
clone_size: -; j_call: TRBJ2-7; d_call: TRBD2; v_call: TRBV20-1; cdr3_aa: CSARTSGRMSSYEQYF; cdr3_nt: TGCAGTGCTAGGACTAGCGGGAGGATGAGCTCCTACGAGCAGTACTTC
clone_size: many; j_call: TRBJ2-1; d_call: TRBD2; v_call: TRBV10-3; cdr3_aa: CAIERGGNEQFF; cdr3_nt: TGTGCCATCGAGCGGGGGGGCAATGAGCAGTTCTTC
clone_size: few; j_call: TRBJ2-7; d_call: -; v_call: TRBV12-3/TRBV12-4; cdr3_aa: CASSFRGRGTYEQYF; cdr3_nt: TGTGCCAGCAGTTTCAGGGGTCGGGGTACATACGAGCAGTACTTC
clone_size: -; j_call: TRBJ1-4; d_call: -; v_call: TRBV5-1; cdr3_aa: CASSLYGGASNEKLFF; cdr3_nt: TGCGCCAGCAGCTTATATGGGGGCGCATCCAATGAAAAACTGTTTTTT
clone_size: -; j_call: TRBJ2-7; d_call: -; v_call: TRBV5-1; cdr3_aa: CASSLRRSTYEQYF; cdr3_nt: TGCGCCAGCAGCCTACGGAGGTCAACCTACGAGCAGTACTTC
clone_size: -; j_call: TRBJ2-1; d_call: -; v_call: TRBV24-1; cdr3_aa: CATSDLGTGRAYEQFF; cdr3_nt: TGTGCCACCAGTGATTTAGGAACAGGCAGAGCCTACGAGCAGTTCTTC
clone_size: -; j_call: TRBJ1-1; d_call: -; v_call: TRBV29-1; cdr3_aa: CSVEKLMNTEAFF; cdr3_nt: TGCAGCGTTGAAAAGCTAATGAACACTGAAGCTTTCTTT
clone_size: many; j_call: TRBJ2-7; d_call: -; v_call: TRBV14; cdr3_aa: CASSQDYSYEQYF; cdr3_nt: TGTGCCAGCAGCCAAGATTACAGCTACGAGCAGTACTTC
clone_size: many; j_call: TRBJ2-1; d_call: TRBD1; v_call: TRBV5-1; cdr3_aa: CASSLGDRVGDEQFF; cdr3_nt: TGCGCCAGCAGCTTGGGGGACAGGGTCGGCGATGAGCAGTTCTTC
clone_size: -; j_call: TRBJ2-2; d_call: -; v_call: TRBV5-1; cdr3_aa: CASSFDGPGELFF; cdr3_nt: TGCGCCAGCAGCTTTGACGGGCCCGGGGAGCTGTTTTTT
clone_size: -; j_call: TRBJ2-5; d_call: TRBD1; v_call: TRBV18; cdr3_aa: CASSPPLRDRAADETQYF; cdr3_nt: TGTGCCAGCTCACCACCGCTTCGAGACAGGGCAGCGGATGAGACCCAGTACTTC
clone_size: -; j_call: TRBJ1-4; d_call: -; v_call: TRBV6-1; cdr3_aa: CASSANEQGWNEKLFF; cdr3_nt: TGTGCCAGCAGTGCAAACGAACAGGGCTGGAATGAAAAACTGTTTTTT
clone_size: many; j_call: TRBJ2-5; d_call: TRBD2; v_call: TRBV4-2; cdr3_aa: CASSHGTSGQETQYF; cdr3_nt: TGTGCCAGCAGCCACGGGACTAGCGGACAAGAGACCCAGTACTTC
clone_size: few; j_call: TRBJ2-7; d_call: -; v_call: TRBV18; cdr3_aa: CASSPPTLTYEQYF; cdr3_nt: TGTGCCAGCTCACCACCGACGTTGACCTACGAGCAGTACTTC
clone_size: -; j_call: TRBJ1-1; d_call: -; v_call: TRBV5-1; cdr3_aa: CASSYSAGGGSEAFF; cdr3_nt: TGCGCCAGCAGCTACTCGGCCGGGGGAGGCTCTGAAGCTTTCTTT
clone_size: many; j_call: TRBJ2-4; d_call: TRBD2; v_call: TRBV4-1; cdr3_aa: CASSPGLAGGRSKNIQYF; cdr3_nt: TGCGCCAGCAGCCCCGGACTAGCGGGGGGAAGAAGCAAAAACATTCAGTACTTC
clone_size: -; j_call: TRBJ2-7; d_call: -; v_call: TRBV7-6; cdr3_aa: CASSLGAVRRGEQYF; cdr3_nt: TGTGCCAGCAGCTTAGGGGCTGTTCGGCGCGGCGAGCAGTACTTC
clone_size: -; j_call: TRBJ1-5; d_call: -; v_call: TRBV19; cdr3_aa: CARSIDPNPPQHF; cdr3_nt: TGTGCCAGGAGTATAGACCCGAATCCGCCCCAGCATTTT
clone_size: -; j_call: TRBJ1-3; d_call: -; v_call: TRBV20-1; cdr3_aa: CSARAAGGGGNTIYF; cdr3_nt: TGCAGTGCTAGAGCTGCTGGTGGGGGAGGAAACACCATATATTTT
clone_size: -; j_call: TRBJ2-7; d_call: -; v_call: TRBV18; cdr3_aa: CASSPGFGSSYEQYF; cdr3_nt: TGTGCCAGCTCACCCGGGTTCGGGAGCTCCTACGAGCAGTACTTC
clone_size: many; j_call: TRBJ2-2; d_call: -; v_call: TRBV5-1; cdr3_aa: CASSLALDFTGELFF; cdr3_nt: TGCGCCAGCAGCTTGGCCCTGGACTTCACCGGGGAGCTGTTTTTT
clone_size: many; j_call: TRBJ2-3; d_call: -; v_call: TRBV7-2; cdr3_aa: CASSLAGGADTQYF; cdr3_nt: TGTGCCAGCAGCTTAGCGGGGGGGGCGGATACGCAGTATTTT
clone_size: -; j_call: TRBJ1-1; d_call: -; v_call: TRBV27; cdr3_aa: CASSLGARGAEAFF; cdr3_nt: TGTGCCAGCAGTTTAGGGGCGCGAGGGGCCGAAGCTTTCTTT
clone_size: few; j_call: TRBJ2-3; d_call: -; v_call: TRBV9; cdr3_aa: CASSADDADTQYF; cdr3_nt: TGTGCCAGCAGCGCCGACGACGCTGATACGCAGTATTTT